A single sample gave rise to the 12 T cell receptor beta chains below, sequenced in a study of blood T cells in healthy people across ages. It was with a sample-barcoded 5' primer and a J-beta primer mix that a second PCR of roughly 7 to 12 cycles was run. TCRdb re-called the 5' RACE reads with MiXCR, one entry per CDR3 protein. The sample yields 850,000 to 1,000,000 distinct CDR3 sequences, roughly half seen once. The specimen was blood. Every receptor here comes from a woman aged 60-75 years in good health.

J is TRBJ2-1 and V is TRBV4-3, with 9 bases matching TRBD2. Germline CDR1 and CDR2: LGHNA and YSLEER. With 1 base clipped from V and 8 bases from J, the junction kept 3 bases outside the gene matches. This CDR3 comprises 14 residues. The CDR3 reads CASSQVASGDEQFF. DNA of the CDR3: TGCGCCAGCAGCCAAGTAGCTAGCGGGGATGAGCAGTTCTTC.

This chain links TRBV12-3 or TRBV12-4 with TRBJ1-1; D is unresolved. This CDR3 contains 17 residues. Deletions cut 7 bases from V and 0 bases from J, with 21 bases between. CDR3 amino acids: CASTLLPIFEMNTEAFF. As DNA, the CDR3 is TGTGCCAGCACCCTTCTTCCGATTTTTGAGATGAACACTGAAGCTTTCTTT.

The chain recombines TRBV20-1 with TRBJ2-5; tentative D call: TRBD2 (6 bases). Germline CDR1 and CDR2: DFQATT and SNEGSKA (reference sequence). The CDR3 spans 14 residues. V was pared by 3 bases and J by 7 bases, with 18 bases between. The CDR3 here is CSARDDGQGGTQYF. The CDR3 nucleotides read TGCAGTGCTAGGGATGATGGGCAGGGAGGGACCCAGTACTTC.

The chain is built from TRBV6-1 and TRBJ2-7, with TRBD2 matching 10 bases. The last part of the DNA fits TRBJ2-5 better; the J call may be wrong. In germline, CDR1 is MNHNS, CDR2 SASEGT. The CDR3 is made up of 13 amino acids. In nucleotides, the CDR3 is TGTGCCGGAAGCGGGAGGGCCAAAGAGACCCAGTACTTC. It encodes CAGSGRAKETQYF.

This clonotype was found a few times. This chain uses TRBV30 with TRBJ2-7; D possibly uses TRBD1 or TRBD2 (5 bases each). V was cut by 8 bases and J by 0 bases, with 11 bases left in between. The germline V gene encodes CDR1 GTSNPN and CDR2 SVGIG (reference sequence). This CDR3 spans 12 amino acids. This CDR3 is CARGETSYEQYF. As DNA, the CDR3 is TGTGCCAGAGGGGAGACCTCCTACGAGCAGTACTTC.

The rearrangement joins TRBV12-3 or TRBV12-4 to TRBJ2-5; 14 bases align to TRBD2. This CDR3 has 15 residues. J gave up 11 bases and V 7 bases, and 12 bases lay outside the gene matches. The CDR3 DNA follows: TGTGCCAGCACCGGGACTAGCGGGAGCTACAATGAGCAGTACTTC. This encodes CASTGTSGSYNEQYF.

This clonotype appeared a few times. The rearrangement uses TRBV29-1 and TRBJ2-4, with D unclear. Germline CDR1 reads SQVTM; CDR2 reads ANQGSEA. Trimming stripped 6 bases from V and 2 bases from J, with 11 bases between. The CDR3 extends over 13 amino acids. CDR3 sequence: CSVAPHTKNIQYF. The CDR3 DNA is TGCAGCGTGGCGCCTCATACCAAAAACATTCAGTACTTC.

V usage is TRBV29-1 and J usage is TRBJ1-4; no reliable D call. Germline-derived CDR1 and CDR2 are SQVTM and ANQGSEA. This CDR3 contains 14 residues. Trimming left V 7 bases short and J 4 bases short, with 16 bases between. The CDR3 spells CSARGSVDNEKLFF. CDR3 coding DNA: TGCAGCGCTCGAGGGAGTGTCGATAATGAAAAACTGTTTTTT.

Comment on this clonotype: A much larger clone lies a single base off, so this may be a read error. V is TRBV15 and J is TRBJ2-7, with 9 nucleotides matching TRBD1. The J call is uncertain, as TRBJ2-4 better fits the DNA end. Germline-derived CDR1 and CDR2 are LNHNV and YYDKDF (reference sequence). The CDR3 runs 18 residues. CDR3 DNA sequence: TGTGCCACCAGCACCTCCGGGACAGGGCCTGTAGCCAATAACATTCAGTACTTC. This encodes CATSTSGTGPVANNIQYF.

The rearrangement links TRBV2 to TRBJ2-5; either TRBD1 or TRBD2 may fit D (6 bases each). Trimming left V 7 bases short and J 0 bases short, with 27 bases between. Germline CDR1 reads SNHLY; CDR2 reads FYNNEI. This CDR3 has 19 amino acids. The CDR3 DNA is TGTGCCAGCACCCAACGAATGGTGCGGGACACACTAAACCAAGAGACCCAGTACTTC. Protein: CASTQRMVRDTLNQETQYF.

The J gene is TRBJ1-6, the V gene TRBV7-2; 10 bases map to TRBD1. CDR3 length: 14 residues. In germline, CDR1 is SGHTA, CDR2 FQGNSA. With V trimmed by 6 bases and J by 10 bases, 6 bases remained unmatched. Here the CDR3 reads CASRPTGGKSPLHF. For the CDR3, the DNA is TGTGCCAGCAGACCGACAGGGGGCAAATCACCCCTCCACTTT. The complete variable domain, with remaining parts taken from reference TRBV7-2 and TRBJ1-6, reads GAGVSQSPSNKVTEKGKDVELRCDPISGHTALYWYRQSLGQGLEFLIYFQGNSAPDKSGLPSDRFSAERTGGSVSTLTIQRTQQEDSAVYLCASRPTGGKSPLHFGNGTRLTVT.

A remark on this clonotype: The junction departs from germline at one end; a sequencing error may be responsible. The rearrangement links TRBV11-3 to TRBJ2-1; perhaps TRBD1 as D (5 bases). The germline V gene has CDR1 SGHNT and CDR2 YENEEA. This CDR3 region has 14 residues. DNA of the CDR3: TGTGCCAGCGGCTTGGCAGGGTCCTACAATGAGCAGTTCTTC. Amino acids: CASGLAGSYNEQFF. Full variable domain (missing parts from reference TRBV11-3 and TRBJ2-1): EAGVVQSPRYKIIEKKQPVAFWCNPISGHNTLYWYLQNLGQGPELLIRYENEEAVDDSQLPKDRFSAERLKGVDSTLKIQPAELGDSAVYLCASGLAGSYNEQFFGPGTRLTVL.